This is a list of T cell receptor beta chains from one sample in a study of shared clonotypes between healthy human individuals. TCRdb keeps only in-frame clones here, not all; method: immunoSEQ multiplex PCR. Among under 1,900,000 clones listed, approximately 98.5% were seen once. Sequencing used naive CD4+ T cells sorted from blood. All receptors derive from a man aged 30 to 45 in good health. CDR3s include the opening cysteine and the closing phenylalanine or tryptophan. D genes are given only for firm matches.

TRBV18	TRBJ1-3	.	CASSQATSSSGNTIYF	TGTGCCAGCTCACAGGCCACTTCGAGCTCTGGAAACACCATATATTTT
TRBV13	TRBJ2-7	TRBD2	CASSRAGELGRYEQYF	TGTGCCAGCAGCCGAGCGGGAGAATTGGGCCGGTACGAGCAGTACTTC
TRBV6-1	TRBJ2-7	TRBD2	CASSERIIAGTGEQYF	TGTGCCAGCAGCGAAAGGATAATAGCGGGAACGGGCGAGCAGTACTTC
TRBV5-6	TRBJ2-7	TRBD2	CASSISSGRAYEQYF	TGTGCCAGCAGCATATCTAGCGGGAGGGCCTACGAGCAGTACTTC
TRBV19	TRBJ1-1	.	CASSTSRGTEAFF	TGTGCCAGTAGTACCTCAAGGGGCACTGAAGCTTTCTTT
TRBV6-5	TRBJ1-1	.	CASSLLGGEAFF	TGTGCCAGCAGTCTACTGGGAGGGGAAGCTTTCTTT
TRBV2	TRBJ2-1	.	CASLTQIAQFF	TGTGCCAGCCTGACCCAGATAGCGCAGTTCTTC
TRBV6-1	TRBJ1-1	.	CASSEVFGRMNTEAFF	TGTGCCAGCAGTGAAGTTTTCGGGAGGATGAACACTGAAGCTTTCTTT
TRBV4-1	TRBJ1-5	.	CASSNPVANQPQHF	TGCGCCAGCAGCAACCCGGTAGCCAATCAGCCCCAGCATTTT
TRBV18	TRBJ2-4	TRBD1	CASSPGQGRNIQYF	TGTGCCAGCTCACCAGGACAGGGGAGAAACATTCAGTACTTC
TRBV29-1	TRBJ2-4	.	CSVEGLASNIQYF	TGCAGCGTTGAAGGGCTAGCGTCAAACATTCAGTACTTC
TRBV7-9	TRBJ2-7	.	CASSSAGTARDEQYF	TGTGCCAGCAGCTCAGCCGGGACTGCGCGCGACGAGCAGTACTTC
TRBV15	TRBJ2-7	TRBD2	CATSNPGGVGYEQYF	TGTGCCACCAGCAACCCCGGGGGGGTTGGGTACGAGCAGTACTTC
TRBV18	TRBJ2-7	.	CASSPPSGEQYF	TGTGCCAGCTCACCACCATCAGGCGAGCAGTACTTC
TRBV5-6	TRBJ2-3	.	CASSLFTDTQYF	TGTGCCAGCAGCTTGTTCACAGATACGCAGTATTTT
TRBV18	TRBJ2-3	.	CASSKRGSGTRTDTQYF	TGTGCCAGCTCGAAACGTGGTAGCGGAACCCGCACAGATACGCAGTATTTT
TRBV20-1	TRBJ2-7	.	CSARPDSIRYF	TGCAGTGCTAGACCGGACAGTATCCGGTACTTC
TRBV28	TRBJ1-5	.	CASSFLSDQPQHF	TGTGCCAGCAGTTTTTTATCGGATCAGCCCCAGCATTTT
TRBV11-2	TRBJ2-7	TRBD2	CASSPSGRYEQYF	TGTGCCAGCAGCCCGAGCGGGAGGTACGAGCAGTACTTC
TRBV6-1	TRBJ1-2	.	CASSESGGPYGYTF	TGTGCCAGCAGTGAAAGCGGGGGACCCTATGGCTACACCTTC